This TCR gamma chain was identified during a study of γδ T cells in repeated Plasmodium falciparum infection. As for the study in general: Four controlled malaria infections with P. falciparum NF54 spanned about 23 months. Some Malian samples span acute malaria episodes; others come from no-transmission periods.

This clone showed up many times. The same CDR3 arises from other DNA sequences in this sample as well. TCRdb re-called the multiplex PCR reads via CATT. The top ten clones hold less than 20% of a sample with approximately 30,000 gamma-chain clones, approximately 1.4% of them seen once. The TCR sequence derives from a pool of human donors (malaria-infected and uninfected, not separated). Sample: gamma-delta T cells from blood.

In DNA form, the CDR3 reads TGTGCCTTGTGGGACGGGGGGTATTATAAGAAACTCTTT. This encodes CALWDGGYYKKLF. V and J are TRGV9 and TRGJ1 or TRGJ2. With 4 bases clipped from V and 4 bases from J, the junction kept 7 bases outside the gene matches. The CDR3 is made up of 13 amino acids. CDR1 GITISATS and CDR2 ISYDGTV come from the germline V gene (reference sequence).